Presented here are 14 T cell receptor beta chains from one specimen sequenced in a study of blood T cell repertoires in COVID-19. Sequenced by immunoSEQ multiplex PCR; TCRdb stores in-frame clones only, minus some. The profile shows about 290,000 clones, roughly 80% of them singletons. The specimen was peripheral blood. The receptors were gathered from a woman aged 45 to 65 with active or convalescent COVID-19.

This rearrangement joins TRBV28 to TRBJ2-7, with D unresolved. Germline V gene data show CDR1 as MDHEN and CDR2 as SYDVKM. V was pared by 3 bases and J by 0 bases, with 6 bases between. CDR3 size: 13 residues. This CDR3 is CASSFGLSYEQYF. In DNA, the CDR3 is TGTGCCAGCAGTTTTGGGCTCTCCTACGAGCAGTACTTC.

V usage is TRBV3-1 (or the pseudogene TRBV3-2) and J usage is TRBJ2-1; 10 nucleotides match TRBD2. V gave up 3 bases and J gave up 7 bases; unmatched junction bases: 12. Looked up from germline, CDR1 is LGHDT and CDR2 is YNNKEL (reference sequence). The CDR3 sequence is 17 residues long. CDR3 coding DNA: TGTGCCAGCAGCCACCTTAGGCCGGCTAGCGGGAGTAATGAGCAGTTCTTC. Translating gives CASSHLRPASGSNEQFF.

The V call is TRBV19, the J call TRBJ1-5; D remains unclear. Between the trimmed V and J ends, which lost 3 bases and 0 bases, there was a span of 9 bases. This CDR3 contains 15 residues. Per germline, CDR1 LNHDA and CDR2 SQIVND (reference sequence). CDR3 in amino acids: CASSIFTYSNQPQHF. The CDR3 DNA follows: TGTGCCAGTAGTATTTTCACCTATAGCAATCAGCCCCAGCATTTT.

This chain uses TRBV12-3 or TRBV12-4 with TRBJ1-6; D gene ambiguous. The CDR3 length is 13 residues. V was cut by 4 bases and J by 7 bases, with 8 bases left in between. CDR3 sequence (DNA): TGTGCCAGCAGTTCTCAGGCCAATTCACCCCTCCACTTT. It encodes CASSSQANSPLHF.

The chain has TRBV29-1 and TRBJ2-3; 7 bases line up with TRBD1. Germline loops: CDR1 SQVTM, CDR2 ANQGSEA. There are 16 residues in the CDR3. Unmatched junction bases numbered 9, after V lost 1 base and J lost 2 bases. This chain's CDR3 is CSVEGKTGRNTDTQYF. The DNA for the CDR3 is TGCAGCGTTGAAGGGAAGACAGGGCGGAACACAGATACGCAGTATTTT.

In its sample, this clone was seen once. The chain has TRBV2 and TRBJ2-7, with a weak D call TRBD2 (5 bases). The CDR3 extends over 14 amino acids. Trimming stripped 3 bases from V and 4 bases from J, with 13 bases between. Germline V gene data show CDR1 as SNHLY and CDR2 as FYNNEI. As DNA, the CDR3 is TGTGCCAGCAGTGACGGCGGGTCTAAGTACGAGCAGTACTTC. Translation gives CASSDGGSKYEQYF.

This clone turned up a few times. V gene TRBV15 combines with J gene TRBJ2-7; TRBD2 matches at 8 bases. Germline CDR1 LNHNV, CDR2 YYDKDF (reference sequence). CDR3 length: 13 amino acids. V gave up 4 bases and J gave up 2 bases; unmatched junction bases: 1. Here the CDR3 reads CATSNGRAYEQYF. CDR3 sequence (DNA): TGTGCCACCAGCAACGGGAGGGCCTACGAGCAGTACTTC.

V is TRBV20-1 and J is TRBJ2-7; D might be TRBD2 (6 bases). There are 23 residues in the CDR3. Germline-derived CDR1 and CDR2 are DFQATT and SNEGSKA (reference sequence). The germline V and J ends were trimmed by 3 bases and 1 base, with 40 bases remaining between them. CDR3: CSASLSPWFSLAPARGWSYEQYF. The CDR3 DNA sequence: TGCAGTGCTAGTCTGTCTCCTTGGTTCAGCCTAGCGCCCGCGAGAGGCTGGTCCTACGAGCAGTACTTC.

This clone has just one count. This sequence joins TRBV28 and TRBJ1-6; 7 bases map to TRBD1. The ends lost 5 bases at V and 7 bases at J; junction bases unmatched: 5. The CDR3 contains 14 residues. Germline V gene lookup returns CDR1 MDHEN and CDR2 SYDVKM. CDR3 loop: CASSKAGGNSPLHF. The CDR3 coding sequence is TGTGCCAGCAGTAAAGCAGGGGGAAATTCACCCCTCCACTTT.

V usage is TRBV5-1 and J usage is TRBJ2-5; 15 nucleotides match TRBD2. The ends lost 3 bases at V and 5 bases at J; junction bases unmatched: 8. Germline CDR1 is SGHRS and CDR2 is YFSETQ. This CDR3 is 17 amino acids long. In DNA, the CDR3 is TGCGCCAGCAGCTCAGGACTAGCGGGAGGGAGCGGGGAGACCCAGTACTTC. Amino acid sequence: CASSSGLAGGSGETQYF.

The genes are TRBV6-5 and TRBJ1-1; no definite D call. CDR1 and CDR2 (germline): MNHEY, SVGAGI. V shed 6 bases and J shed 3 bases, with 8 bases lying between them. The CDR3 has 12 residues. The CDR3 coding sequence is TGTGCCAGCAGACCTCGGGACACTGAAGCTTTCTTT. Protein sequence: CASRPRDTEAFF.

This chain links TRBV12-3 or TRBV12-4 with TRBJ1-5; 7 bases fit TRBD1. The CDR3 is made up of 13 amino acids. J gave up 6 bases and V 5 bases, and 4 bases lay outside the gene matches. The CDR3 here is CASSHRGGQPQHF. CDR3 DNA sequence: TGTGCCAGCAGTCACAGGGGCGGTCAGCCCCAGCATTTT.

The chain joins TRBV9 to TRBJ2-1; TRBD2 matches at 13 bases. V lost 3 bases and J lost 4; bases outside the gene matches: 13. This CDR3 region has 19 residues. The germline CDR1 and CDR2 sequences are SGDLS and YYNGEE. The CDR3, as DNA: TGTGCCAGCAGCGCCACCGGGACTAGCGGGATATCTATATACAATGAGCAGTTCTTC. It yields the protein CASSATGTSGISIYNEQFF.

The chain employs TRBV28 and TRBJ2-3; TRBD1 aligns across 9 bases. This CDR3 spans 16 amino acids. Trimming took 5 bases from V and 5 from J; bases not matched to a gene: 11. Germline loops: CDR1 MDHEN, CDR2 SYDVKM. CDR3 sequence: CASSTRTGAKLDTQYF. The CDR3 region has the DNA TGTGCCAGCAGTACTCGGACAGGGGCGAAGCTAGATACGCAGTATTTT.